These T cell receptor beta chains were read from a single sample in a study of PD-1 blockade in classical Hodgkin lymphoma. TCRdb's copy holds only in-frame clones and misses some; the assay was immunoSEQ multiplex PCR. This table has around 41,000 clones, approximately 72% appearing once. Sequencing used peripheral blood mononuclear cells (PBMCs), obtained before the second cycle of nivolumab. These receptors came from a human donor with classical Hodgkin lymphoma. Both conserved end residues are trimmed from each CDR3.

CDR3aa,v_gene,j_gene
ASSLDPGGNSPLH,TRBV5-4,TRBJ1-6
ASSQRQGQKETQY,TRBV5-1,TRBJ2-5
ASSSIDRGGYGYT,TRBV6-6,TRBJ1-2
ASSEAWGNTEAF,TRBV6-1,TRBJ1-1
SVESGLAGNTQY,TRBV29-1,TRBJ2-3
ASSADGPITEAF,TRBV7-3,TRBJ1-1
ASSWDWKSYEQY,TRBV7-2,TRBJ2-7
ASSLADTQY,TRBV7-6,TRBJ2-3
ASSEAPRLAGVRTDTQY,TRBV9,TRBJ2-3
ASSPWPFDETQY,TRBV27,TRBJ2-5
AGRGVEAF,TRBV30,TRBJ1-1
ASSLGNTGELF,TRBV5-1,TRBJ2-2
ASSVEPGPVITDTQY,TRBV9,TRBJ2-3
ASSFAGEREQY,TRBV7-8,TRBJ2-7
ASSYGASGDTQY,TRBV6-5,TRBJ2-3
ASSLAEGTGLMNTEAF,TRBV5-1,TRBJ1-1